These T cell receptor beta chains were read from a single sample in a study of OX40 agonist ivuxolimab in advanced cancers. The assay was immunoSEQ multiplex PCR, and TCRdb's table has in-frame clones only and misses some. The sample holds fewer than 15,000 clones; over 75% are singletons and the top ten take under 70%. The sample consisted of CD4+ or CD8+ T cells sorted from blood, taken in a trial of the OX40 agonist ivuxolimab. The origin of the receptors is an adult with an advanced solid tumor such as melanoma, head and neck, liver or kidney cancer. CDR3s include the opening cysteine and the closing phenylalanine or tryptophan. A D gene is named only where the DNA matches it firmly. The size of a clone is reported for some rows only, either as once, few or many, or as a class for expanded clones.

V gene	D gene	J gene	clone size	CDR3 DNA	CDR3 protein
TRBV28	.	TRBJ2-5	.	TGTGCCAGCAGTTTGCCGACAGGGGGCGGATTAGCGGGAGTGTCCCAGTACTTC	CASSLPTGGGLAGVSQYF
TRBV4-1	.	TRBJ2-5	.	TGCGCCAGCAGCCAACGGGACCAATGGGGGGAGACCCAGTACTTC	CASSQRDQWGETQYF
TRBV4-3	.	TRBJ2-2	.	TGCGCCAGCAGCCAAGACAGGGCGAACACCGGGGAGCTGTTTTTT	CASSQDRANTGELFF
TRBV19	.	TRBJ2-7	.	TGTGCCAGTAGTAGGCGAAACGGGGGTGACTACGAGCAGTACTTC	CASSRRNGGDYEQYF
TRBV7-9	TRBD2	TRBJ2-7	many	TGTGCCAGCAGCTTCCCGACTAGCGGTACTGACGAGCAGTACTTC	CASSFPTSGTDEQYF
TRBV11-2	.	TRBJ1-3	.	TGTGCCAGCAGCCCCATTGTCAGAGCCTCTGGAAACACCATATATTTT	CASSPIVRASGNTIYF
TRBV4-2	TRBD1	TRBJ2-7	.	TGTGCCAGCAGCCACCTCTTACAGGGGAGATCCTACGAGCAGTACTTC	CASSHLLQGRSYEQYF
TRBV30	.	TRBJ2-3	once	TGTGCCTGGAGTGGGGAGTGGGCGGAGGCCTCGGATACGCAGTATTTT	CAWSGEWAEASDTQYF
TRBV27	.	TRBJ2-7	once	TGTGCCAGCAGTTTCCTTGGGGGATACTACGAGCAGTACTTC	CASSFLGGYYEQYF
TRBV5-5	.	TRBJ1-2	many	TGTGCCAGCAGGTCGTATAGCCCAACATACTATGGCTACACCTTC	CASRSYSPTYYGYTF
TRBV5-4	TRBD1	TRBJ1-1	.	TGTGCCAGCAGCTTGGATACAACCCTAACAGGGGACCACACTGAAGCTTTCTTT	CASSLDTTLTGDHTEAFF
TRBV27	TRBD2	TRBJ2-1	.	TGTGCCAGCAGTCCCTTCCGGACTAGCGGGAAAAATGAGCAGTTCTTC	CASSPFRTSGKNEQFF
TRBV16	TRBD2	TRBJ2-7	.	TGTGCCAGCAGCCAATCGAGGACTAGCGGGTCAGCGCCCTACGAGCAGTACTTC	CASSQSRTSGSAPYEQYF
TRBV28	TRBD1	TRBJ1-5	.	TGTGCCAGCAGTGGGGGGACAGGGTATAGCAATCAGCCCCAGCATTTT	CASSGGTGYSNQPQHF
TRBV30	.	TRBJ2-7	.	TGTGCCTGGAGTCCCAAGTACGAGCAGTACTTC	CAWSPKYEQYF
TRBV19	.	TRBJ1-1	.	TGTGCCAGTAGTTGGGGACCTGAAGCTTTCTTT	CASSWGPEAFF
TRBV28	.	TRBJ2-1	.	TGTGCCAGCAGCCCCGCCTACAATGAGCAGTTCTTC	CASSPAYNEQFF
TRBV6-5	.	TRBJ1-1	once	TGTGCCAGCAGTTACAAGCTGATCATGAACACTGAAGCTTTCTTT	CASSYKLIMNTEAFF
TRBV30	.	TRBJ1-4	once	TGTGCCTGGAGTGCGGGACAACTCAATGAAAAACTGTTTTTT	CAWSAGQLNEKLFF
TRBV7-9	TRBD1	TRBJ2-7	few	TGTGCCAGCAGACCTGGACAGGGGGCCTCCTACGAGCAGTACTTC	CASRPGQGASYEQYF
TRBV4-2	TRBD2	TRBJ2-3	.	TGTGCCAGCAGCCAGGGGCCCACAGCGGGGGGGCCGGGAGATACGCAGTATTTT	CASSQGPTAGGPGDTQYF
TRBV5-6	TRBD1	TRBJ2-3	once	TGTGCCAGCAGCTTGGCGGACAGGTTAAAAGGGGATACGCAGTATTTT	CASSLADRLKGDTQYF
TRBV7-2	TRBD1	TRBJ1-2	once	TGTGCCAGCAGCTTCGGGACAGGGGTATATGGCTACACCTTC	CASSFGTGVYGYTF
TRBV5-4	.	TRBJ1-2	.	TGTGCCAGCAGCTGGGACGTGGGGCTAGACTATGGCTACACCTTC	CASSWDVGLDYGYTF
TRBV5-3	.	TRBJ2-5	.	TGTGCCAGAAGCTTGAGTGGAGAAGAGACCCAGTACTTC	CARSLSGEETQYF
TRBV18	.	TRBJ2-7	few	TGTGCCAGCTCACCGGGTAGGGGGACCGAGCAGTACTTC	CASSPGRGTEQYF
TRBV29-1	.	TRBJ2-7	.	TGCAGCGTTGAGCCAACAGGGATCCACGAGCAGTACTTC	CSVEPTGIHEQYF
TRBV4-3	TRBD2	TRBJ2-3	.	TGCGCCAGCAGCCAAGGACTAGCGGGGAACACAGATACGCAGTATTTT	CASSQGLAGNTDTQYF
TRBV4-3	.	TRBJ1-1	.	TGCGCCAGCAGCCAAACAGGGAGGAACACTGAAGCTTTCTTT	CASSQTGRNTEAFF
TRBV7-8	TRBD1	TRBJ1-2	.	TGTGCCAGCAGCTCTCGGTTACTAGGCAGGGGGATTGTCTATGGCTACACCTTC	CASSSRLLGRGIVYGYTF
TRBV21-1	.	TRBJ2-1	.	TGTGCCAGCAGCCAAAAAGGGGGCAGGGGGCAGTTCTTC	CASSQKGGRGQFF
TRBV5-1	.	TRBJ2-2	.	TGCGCCAGCAGCTTTTTGTCACTAGCTAAAAACACCGGGGAGCTGTTTTTT	CASSFLSLAKNTGELFF
TRBV30	TRBD2	TRBJ2-1	.	TGTGCCTGGAAAGGGACTAGCGGGAGATCGTCCTACAATGAGCAGTTCTTC	CAWKGTSGRSSYNEQFF
TRBV7-9	.	TRBJ1-4	once	TGTGCCAGCAGCCACCCCCATAATGAAAAACTGTTTTTT	CASSHPHNEKLFF
TRBV4-3	TRBD2	TRBJ2-7	.	TGCGCCAGCAGCCCAAGACTAGCGAAACCCTACGAGCAGTACTTC	CASSPRLAKPYEQYF
TRBV6-4	TRBD2	TRBJ2-2	.	TGTGCCAGCAGTGCCGGGGGGGACACCGGGGAGCTGTTTTTT	CASSAGGDTGELFF
TRBV4-1	.	TRBJ1-1	few	TGCGCCAGCAGCCAAACTACAGGGTCGTTCACTGAAGCTTTCTTT	CASSQTTGSFTEAFF
TRBV19	.	TRBJ2-7	.	TGTGCCAGTAGTACCTACCCCCGGGACCTAGGCGAGCAGTACTTC	CASSTYPRDLGEQYF
TRBV29-1	TRBD1	TRBJ2-7	once	TGCAGCGTTGAAGATCACCCCAGCCGGGACAGGCCCTACGAGCAGTACTTC	CSVEDHPSRDRPYEQYF
TRBV27	.	TRBJ2-7	.	TGTGCCAGCAGTCTACAGGGTGGGGGTTACGAGCAGTACTTC	CASSLQGGGYEQYF
TRBV19	.	TRBJ1-2	few	TGTGCCAGTAGTATGGGGATAGGGACTTTTGGCTACACCTTC	CASSMGIGTFGYTF
TRBV9	TRBD1	TRBJ2-7	.	TGTGCCAGCAGCGGCCGGGACAGCTCCTACGAGCAGTACTTC	CASSGRDSSYEQYF
TRBV6-5	.	TRBJ2-6	.	TGTGCCAGCAGTTACTCGACAGGTTCTGGGGCCAACGTCCTGACTTTC	CASSYSTGSGANVLTF
TRBV29-1	.	TRBJ2-7	.	TGCAGCGTTGAGGTCAGCCTGAGGTACGAGCAGTACTTC	CSVEVSLRYEQYF
TRBV19	.	TRBJ2-5	.	TGTGCCAGCAAATTCGGACTGGCCCAGTACTTC	CASKFGLAQYF
TRBV7-9	TRBD2	TRBJ2-1	.	TGTGCCAGCAGCCCGCCTAGACCCCGGGGAGGGTACAATGAGCAGTTCTTC	CASSPPRPRGGYNEQFF